This TCR beta chain was identified during a study of early stage breast cancer tumors. Study results and limitations: Commonly generated sequences made up most enriched TCRB sequences shared between patients. Bulk DNA sequencing of unsorted cells missed chain pairing and markers.

Looked up from germline, CDR1 is KGHSH and CDR2 is LQKENI. V lost 4 bases to trimming and J lost 5 bases, with 8 bases between them. The CDR3 runs 12 residues. Blood replicates held 0.5 ug DNA, tumor or normal breast around 1.5 ug, two each. The repertoire was sequenced with immunoSEQ multiplex PCR; TCRdb's copy has only in-frame clones and lacks some. The table lists some 6,000 clones, approximately 78% of them singletons. As to this clone: Its specificity is unknown.

The sequence was obtained from a person between 65 and 79 years old with breast cancer. The chain combines TRBV18 with TRBJ1-2; D is perhaps TRBD1 (6 bases). Sequencing was done on a sample of normal breast tissue next to the tumor. CDR3 in amino acids: CASSRDIYGYTF. The DNA of the CDR3 is TGTGCCAGCTCACGGGACATATATGGCTACACCTTC.